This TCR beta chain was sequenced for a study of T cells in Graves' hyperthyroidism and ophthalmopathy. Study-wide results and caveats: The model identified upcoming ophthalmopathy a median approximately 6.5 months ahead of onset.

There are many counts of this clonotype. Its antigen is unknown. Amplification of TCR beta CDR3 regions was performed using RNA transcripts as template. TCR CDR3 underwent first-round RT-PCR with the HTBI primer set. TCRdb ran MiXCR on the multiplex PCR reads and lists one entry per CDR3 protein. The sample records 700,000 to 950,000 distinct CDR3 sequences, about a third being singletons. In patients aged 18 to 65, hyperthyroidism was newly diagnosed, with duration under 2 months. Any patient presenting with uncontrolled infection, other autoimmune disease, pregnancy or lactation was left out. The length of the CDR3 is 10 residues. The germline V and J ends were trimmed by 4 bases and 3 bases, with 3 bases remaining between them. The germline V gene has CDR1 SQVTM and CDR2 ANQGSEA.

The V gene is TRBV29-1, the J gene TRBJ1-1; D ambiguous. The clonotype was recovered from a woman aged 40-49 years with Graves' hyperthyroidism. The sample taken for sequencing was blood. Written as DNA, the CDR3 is TGCAGCGTTGTTTACACTGAAGCTTTCTTT. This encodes CSVVYTEAFF.